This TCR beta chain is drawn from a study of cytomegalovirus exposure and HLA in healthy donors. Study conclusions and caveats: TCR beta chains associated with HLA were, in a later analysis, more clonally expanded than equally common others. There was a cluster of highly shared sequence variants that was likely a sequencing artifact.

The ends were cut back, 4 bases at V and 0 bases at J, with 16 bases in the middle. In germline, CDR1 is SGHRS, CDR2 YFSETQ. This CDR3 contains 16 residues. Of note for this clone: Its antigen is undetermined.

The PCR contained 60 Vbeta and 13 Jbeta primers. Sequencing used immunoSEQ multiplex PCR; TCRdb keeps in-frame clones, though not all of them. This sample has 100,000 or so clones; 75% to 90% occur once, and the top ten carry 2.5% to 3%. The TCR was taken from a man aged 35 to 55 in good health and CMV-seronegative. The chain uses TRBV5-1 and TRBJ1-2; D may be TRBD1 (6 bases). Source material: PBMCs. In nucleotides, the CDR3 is TGCGCCAGCAGCCACGGACAGTCACTTACTAACTATGGCTACACCTTC. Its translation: CASSHGQSLTNYGYTF.